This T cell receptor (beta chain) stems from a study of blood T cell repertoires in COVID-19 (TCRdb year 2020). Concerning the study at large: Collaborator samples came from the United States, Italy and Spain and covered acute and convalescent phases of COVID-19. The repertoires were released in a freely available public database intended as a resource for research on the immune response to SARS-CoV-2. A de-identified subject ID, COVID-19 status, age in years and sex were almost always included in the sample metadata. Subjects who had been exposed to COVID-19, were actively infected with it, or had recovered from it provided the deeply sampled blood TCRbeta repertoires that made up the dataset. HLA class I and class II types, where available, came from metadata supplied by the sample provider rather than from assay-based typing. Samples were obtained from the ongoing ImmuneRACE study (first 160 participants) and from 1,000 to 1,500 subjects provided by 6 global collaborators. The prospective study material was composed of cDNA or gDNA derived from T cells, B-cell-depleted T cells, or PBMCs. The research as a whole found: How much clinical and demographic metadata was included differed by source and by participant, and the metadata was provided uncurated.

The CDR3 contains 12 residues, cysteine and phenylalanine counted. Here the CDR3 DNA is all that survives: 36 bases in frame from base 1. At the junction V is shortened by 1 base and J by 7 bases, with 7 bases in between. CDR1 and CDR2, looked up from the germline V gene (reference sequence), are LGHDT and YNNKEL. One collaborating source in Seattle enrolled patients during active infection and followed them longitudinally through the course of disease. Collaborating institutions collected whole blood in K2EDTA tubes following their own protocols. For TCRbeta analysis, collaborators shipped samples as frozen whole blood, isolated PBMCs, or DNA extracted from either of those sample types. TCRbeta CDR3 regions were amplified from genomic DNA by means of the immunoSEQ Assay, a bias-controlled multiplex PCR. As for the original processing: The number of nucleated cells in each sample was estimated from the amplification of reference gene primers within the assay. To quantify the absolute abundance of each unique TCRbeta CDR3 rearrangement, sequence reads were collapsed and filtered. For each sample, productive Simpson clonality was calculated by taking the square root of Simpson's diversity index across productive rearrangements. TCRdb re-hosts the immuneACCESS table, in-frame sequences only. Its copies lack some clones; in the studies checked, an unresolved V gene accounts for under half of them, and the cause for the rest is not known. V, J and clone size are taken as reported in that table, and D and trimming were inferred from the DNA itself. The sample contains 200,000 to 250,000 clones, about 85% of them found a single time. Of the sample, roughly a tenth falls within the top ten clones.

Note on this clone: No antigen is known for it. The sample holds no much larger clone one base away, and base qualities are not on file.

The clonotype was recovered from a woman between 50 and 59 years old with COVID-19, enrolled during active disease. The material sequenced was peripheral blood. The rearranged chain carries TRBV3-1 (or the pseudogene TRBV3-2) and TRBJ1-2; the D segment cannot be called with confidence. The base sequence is TGTGCCAGCAGCCAAGGGTGGCTTGGCTACACCTTC. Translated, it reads CASSQGWLGYTF.